The 14 T cell receptor beta chains given below trace back to one sample, sequenced in a study of OX40 agonist ivuxolimab in advanced cancers. TCRdb's table, derived via immunoSEQ multiplex PCR, lists solely in-frame clones and lacks some. This table holds some 69,000 clones, 75% to 95% found once. The sample here was CD4+ or CD8+ T cells sorted from blood, taken in a trial of the OX40 agonist ivuxolimab. These receptors were taken from an adult with an advanced solid tumor such as melanoma, head and neck, liver or kidney cancer.

This clone was seen only once. The chain uses TRBV19 and TRBJ1-3; D is perhaps TRBD1 (5 bases). This CDR3 has 12 amino acids. Looked up from germline, CDR1 is LNHDA and CDR2 is SQIVND (reference sequence). V was clipped by 3 bases and J by 7 bases, with 7 bases between them. The CDR3 DNA reads TGTGCCAGTAGTATTCGGGGGAACACCATATATTTT. It yields the protein CASSIRGNTIYF.

This chain connects TRBV13 to TRBJ1-2; possibly TRBD1 for D (5 bases). This CDR3 is 15 amino acids long. V shed 8 bases and J shed 2 bases, with 18 bases lying between them. Germline-derived CDR1 and CDR2 are PRHDT and FYEKMQ (reference sequence). This CDR3 is CASRVRAGPNYGYTF. CDR3 nucleotide sequence: TGTGCCAGCCGCGTCCGGGCAGGGCCAAACTATGGCTACACCTTC.

The chain employs TRBV21-1 and TRBJ2-1. TRBV21-1 is an annotated pseudogene. The CDR3 extends over 13 amino acids. CDR3 DNA sequence: TGTGCCAGCAGCAAAGGACCAAGCCGGAAGCAGTTCTTC. The encoded protein is CASSKGPSRKQFF.

The chain links TRBV30 to TRBJ2-1, with 15 bases identical to TRBD2. J was trimmed by 7 bases and V by 6 bases; bases with no gene match: 4. Germline V gives CDR1 GTSNPN, CDR2 SVGIG (reference sequence). The CDR3 consists of 14 residues. CDR3 sequence reads: CACKGTSGRNEQFF. The CDR3 DNA reads TGTGCCTGCAAGGGGACTAGCGGGAGGAATGAGCAGTTCTTC.

The gene calls are TRBV7-2 and TRBJ1-1; D is unclear. Germline V CDR1 and CDR2: SGHTA, FQGNSA. Trimming pared 3 bases from V and 2 bases from J, leaving 13 bases between. There are 15 residues in the CDR3. The CDR3 spells CASSFRTVLNTEAFF. Here the CDR3 DNA reads TGTGCCAGCAGCTTTCGAACCGTTCTAAACACTGAAGCTTTCTTT.

This clone is a singleton in its sample. The chain uses TRBV5-1 and TRBJ2-7, with 7 bases fitting TRBD2. V was pared by 8 bases and J by 3 bases, with 5 bases of the junction left unmatched. The germline V gene has CDR1 SGHRS and CDR2 YFSETQ. The CDR3 runs 12 residues. CDR3 region: CASHERGYEQYF. The CDR3 DNA follows: TGCGCCAGTCACGAGCGGGGCTACGAGCAGTACTTC. The whole variable domain, remainder taken from reference TRBV5-1 and TRBJ2-7, is KAGVTQTPRYLIKTRGQQVTLSCSPISGHRSVSWYQQTPGQGLQFLFEYFSETQRNKGNFPGRFSGRQFSNSRSEMNVSTLELGDSALYLCASHERGYEQYFGPGTRLTVT.

J is TRBJ2-3 and V is TRBV28; TRBD1 matches at 8 bases. This CDR3 spans 14 amino acids. The germline CDR1 and CDR2 sequences are MDHEN and SYDVKM. The ends lost 4 bases at V and 5 bases at J; junction bases unmatched: 5. The CDR3 nucleotides are TGTGCCAGCAGTTCAAGACAGGGGTTAGATACGCAGTATTTT. Its protein product is CASSSRQGLDTQYF.

The rearrangement links TRBV7-2 to TRBJ2-7, with D possibly being TRBD2 (6 bases). The germline CDR1 and CDR2 sequences are SGHTA and FQGNSA. The CDR3 is 16 residues long. Trimming left V 5 bases short and J 2 bases short, with 19 bases between. DNA for the CDR3: TGTGCCAGCAGCCCCCGTCTCCTAGCGAGTACCTACGAGCAGTACTTC. Translated: CASSPRLLASTYEQYF. Variable domain in full (rest from reference TRBV7-2 and TRBJ2-7): GAGVSQSPSNKVTEKGKDVELRCDPISGHTALYWYRQSLGQGLEFLIYFQGNSAPDKSGLPSDRFSAERTGGSVSTLTIQRTQQEDSAVYLCASSPRLLASTYEQYFGPGTRLTVT.

The chain has TRBV5-6 and TRBJ2-5; D unresolved. This CDR3 contains 13 residues. Trimming pared 2 bases from V and 4 bases from J, leaving 9 bases between. Germline assignment: CDR1 SGHDT and CDR2 YYEEEE. CDR3 loop: CASSFSFGETQYF. In DNA form, the CDR3 reads TGTGCCAGCAGCTTCTCCTTCGGAGAGACCCAGTACTTC. The full variable domain, rest sourced from reference TRBV5-6 and TRBJ2-5, is DAGVTQSPTHLIKTRGQQVTLRCSPKSGHDTVSWYQQALGQGPQFIFQYYEEEERQRGNFPDRFSGHQFPNYSSELNVNALLLGDSALYLCASSFSFGETQYFGPGTRLLVL.

The chain uses TRBV30 and TRBJ1-2; the match to TRBD1 covers 8 bases. V trimming: 2 bases; J trimming: 7 bases; junction bases outside the gene matches: 9. Germline-derived CDR1 and CDR2 are GTSNPN and SVGIG (reference sequence). This CDR3 has 14 amino acids. The DNA of the CDR3 is TGTGCCTGGAGTTTCCAGGGGGCGACGGGTGGCTACACCTTC. As protein: CAWSFQGATGGYTF. The full variable domain, its missing parts supplied by reference TRBV30 and TRBJ1-2, is SQTIHQWPATLVQPVGSPLSLECTVEGTSNPNLYWYRQAAGRGLQLLFYSVGIGQISSEVPQNLSASRPQDRQFILSSKKLLLSDSGFYLCAWSFQGATGGYTFGSGTRLTVV.

This clone occurred a few times. This chain uses TRBV7-8 with TRBJ2-7; 11 bases fit TRBD2. Germline trimming cut 4 bases from V and 5 bases from J; bases unmatched to any gene: 13. The CDR3 runs to 17 residues. Per the germline V gene, CDR1 is SGHVS and CDR2 is FQNEAQ. CDR3: CASSSGGTSGITDEQYF. For the CDR3, the DNA is TGTGCCAGCAGCTCGGGCGGGACTAGCGGTATAACGGACGAGCAGTACTTC.

The chain has TRBV7-2 and TRBJ2-1; the match to TRBD2 covers 11 bases. This CDR3 has 15 residues. The V gene's germline CDR1 is SGHTA and CDR2 FQGNSA. V gave up 4 bases and J gave up 9 bases; unmatched junction bases: 8. CDR3 loop: CASSWGLAERGEQFF. The DNA for the CDR3 is TGTGCCAGCAGCTGGGGACTAGCGGAGCGGGGTGAGCAGTTCTTC.

The chain uses TRBV19 and TRBJ2-7; D remains ambiguous. The CDR3 runs 15 residues. The V gene's germline CDR1 is LNHDA and CDR2 SQIVND (reference sequence). V dropped 2 bases and J dropped 2 bases, with 13 bases sitting between them. The CDR3 protein is CASSISHQRAYEQYF. DNA of the CDR3: TGTGCCAGTAGTATAAGTCACCAACGAGCCTACGAGCAGTACTTC.

The chain has TRBV7-3 and TRBJ2-1; possibly TRBD2 for D (6 bases). The CDR3 loop spans 15 amino acids. CDR1 is SGHTA and CDR2 is FQGTGA in the germline V gene. Trimming cost V 4 bases and J 5 bases, with 15 bases left between them. As DNA, the CDR3 is TGTGCCAGCAGCTCGCTGGGGGGTTCAGACAATGAGCAGTTCTTC. Amino acid sequence: CASSSLGGSDNEQFF.